This is a list of T cell receptor beta chains from one sample in a study of blood T cell repertoires in COVID-19. Assay used: immunoSEQ multiplex PCR; TCRdb lists only in-frame clones, some missing. This table holds roughly 84,000 clones, 60% to 80% found once. Sequencing was performed on peripheral blood. The receptors come from a woman between 50 and 59 years old with acute or convalescent COVID-19. The CDR3 runs from the conserved cysteine through the conserved F or W. Fields, in order: V gene, clone size, D gene, J gene, CDR3 DNA, CDR3 protein. D genes are given only for firm matches. Part of the rows lack a size; the others show once, few, many or a class for expanded clones.

TRBV16,.,.,TRBJ1-2,TGTGCCAGCAGCCAAACTCCTGCTCAAGATCGGGGCTACACCTTC,CASSQTPAQDRGYTF
TRBV30,.,.,TRBJ1-1,TGTGCCTGGAGTAGGACAGCCAACACTGAAGCTTTCTTT,CAWSRTANTEAFF
TRBV5-1,.,.,TRBJ2-3,TGCGCCAGCAGCTTGCAAGACACGAGCACAGATACGCAGTATTTT,CASSLQDTSTDTQYF
TRBV15,.,TRBD1,TRBJ1-2,TGTGCCACCAGCAGGCTGCAGGGGGCCGTCTATGGCTACACCTTC,CATSRLQGAVYGYTF
TRBV28,.,.,TRBJ1-3,TGTGCCAGCAGCTCACAGGTGTCCTCTGGAAACACCATATATTTT,CASSSQVSSGNTIYF
TRBV7-9,.,TRBD2,TRBJ2-1,TGTGCCAGCAGCGCCAGCGGGGGCTCCTACAATGAGCAGTTCTTC,CASSASGGSYNEQFF
TRBV6-2/TRBV6-3,.,TRBD2,TRBJ2-1,TGTGCCAGCAGTTACTCGATTAGCGGGGATGGCAATGAGCAGTTCTTC,CASSYSISGDGNEQFF
TRBV19,few,.,TRBJ1-1,TGTGCCAGTAGTTTTAGGACAGAAAGGAACACTGAAGCTTTCTTT,CASSFRTERNTEAFF
TRBV27,.,.,TRBJ2-7,TGTGCCAGCAGTAAGAACGGGGGCGAGCAGTACTTC,CASSKNGGEQYF
TRBV19,few,TRBD2,TRBJ2-1,TGTGCCAGTAGTCTGGGACTAGCGGGGGGCCGGGGGGAGCAGTTCTTC,CASSLGLAGGRGEQFF
TRBV19,.,.,TRBJ1-1,TGTGCCAGTAGCGACGAGGCCACTGAAGCTTTCTTT,CASSDEATEAFF
TRBV27,.,TRBD1,TRBJ2-7,TGTGCCAGCAGTTCTCGGGACAGAACCTACGAGCAGTACTTC,CASSSRDRTYEQYF
TRBV6-5,.,TRBD1,TRBJ2-7,TGTGCCAGCAGACCAGGACAGGAGGCCTACGAGCAGTACTTC,CASRPGQEAYEQYF
TRBV5-1,once,TRBD2,TRBJ2-3,TGCGCCAGCAGCTTGATTAGCGGGGGAACAGATACGCAGTATTTT,CASSLISGGTDTQYF
TRBV2,.,.,TRBJ1-4,TGTGCCAGCAGATCGGGGATTAATGAAAAACTGTTTTTT,CASRSGINEKLFF
TRBV7-2,.,.,TRBJ1-1,TGTGCCAGCAGCCCCTTGGGGCCGGGGAACACTGAAGCTTTCTTT,CASSPLGPGNTEAFF
TRBV9,.,TRBD2,TRBJ2-1,TGTGCCAGCAGCGTAGCTTCGGGGAGCGGGGTCTCCTACAATGAGCAGTTCTTC,CASSVASGSGVSYNEQFF
TRBV5-1,.,.,TRBJ1-1,TGCGCCAGCTCCCTCGGGACACTGAACACTGAAGCTTTCTTT,CASSLGTLNTEAFF
TRBV2,.,TRBD1,TRBJ1-4,TGTGCCAGCAGTGAAGCGGGGACAGCTTATGAAAAACTGTTTTTT,CASSEAGTAYEKLFF
TRBV6-5,few,TRBD1,TRBJ1-2,TGTGCCAGCAGTAAGGACAGGGGTGGCTACACCTTC,CASSKDRGGYTF
TRBV5-8,.,.,TRBJ2-7,TGTGCCAGCAGCGGGCGGGGCCAGTCGAGGGACGAGCAGTACTTC,CASSGRGQSRDEQYF
TRBV6-6,.,TRBD1,TRBJ2-7,TGTGCCAGCTACGACAGGGGCTCTCTCTACGAGCAGTACTTC,CASYDRGSLYEQYF
TRBV19,.,TRBD1,TRBJ1-2,TGTGCCAGTACCGAGGGACAGGGTACTTCATATGGCTACACCTTC,CASTEGQGTSYGYTF
TRBV28,.,.,TRBJ1-1,TGTGCCACCTGGAGCCAGGGCACTGAAGCTTTCTTT,CATWSQGTEAFF
TRBV9,.,.,TRBJ1-6,TGTGCCAGCAGCGCATACGACTTGAATTCACCCCTCCACTTT,CASSAYDLNSPLHF
TRBV7-9,.,TRBD1,TRBJ1-2,TGTGCCAGCAGCCCCGGACAGGGGGCAGGCTATGGCTACACCTTC,CASSPGQGAGYGYTF
TRBV12-3/TRBV12-4,.,.,TRBJ1-1,TGTGCCAGCAGTTCCTCGGGAGGGAGGGAGGCTTTCTTT,CASSSSGGREAFF
TRBV19,.,.,TRBJ2-1,TGTGCCAGTGAGGATAGCCCGGAGTACAATGAGCAGTTCTTC,CASEDSPEYNEQFF